This T cell receptor (beta chain) is drawn from a study of OX40 agonist ivuxolimab in advanced cancers. The wider study: People in dose escalation had one of these cancers: hepatocellular carcinoma, melanoma, renal cell or head and neck cancer.

This CDR3 has 15 residues. V gave up 3 bases and J gave up 1 base, with 15 bases separating them. From germline, CDR1 is GTSNPN and CDR2 SVGIG (reference sequence). As to this clone: Its antigen remains unknown.

Study-wide results and caveats: In the 0.1 to 3.0 mg/kg range, CD4+ and CD8+ blood T cells had expanded clonally by week 6.

The table came from immunoSEQ multiplex PCR; TCRdb's copy has only in-frame clones and leaves some out. The sample holds roughly 24,000 clones, roughly 84% seen once. The sequencing used CD4+ or CD8+ T cells sorted from blood, collected in a trial of the OX40 agonist ivuxolimab. The clonotype originates from an adult with an advanced solid tumor such as melanoma, head and neck, liver or kidney cancer. The rearrangement links TRBV30 to TRBJ2-5; weak D call: TRBD1 (5 bases). CDR3 coding DNA: TGTGCCTGGAGAGCAAAAGGGGCAGCCCAAGAGACCCAGTACTTC. This encodes CAWRAKGAAQETQYF.